This T cell receptor beta chain was found in a study of early T cells in non-severe SARS-CoV-2 infection (dated by TCRdb to the early 2020s). Some background on the complete study: TCR sequencing used bulk RNA from unsorted whole blood, so alpha and beta chains could not be paired. Study-wide conclusions, independent of this receptor: Matching against VDJdb was skewed toward anti-spike CD8 responses, likely underestimated virus-specific expansions, and missed private and CD4 specificities.

The protocol used for the library was 5' RACE. Sequencing took place on a NextSeq 500. In the TCR library protocol, unique molecular identifiers were attached to individual cDNA molecules to correct for PCR bias and sequencing error. Both TCR alpha and beta chains were sequenced, and tight co-correlation was observed between alpha and beta sequence abundances in each sample. The study's own analysis went as follows. Decombinator V4 was used to perform V gene, J gene and CDR3 annotation of TCR sequences. Expanded TCRs were defined as changing significantly between any two time points under a Poisson model with p below 0.0001. TCR abundances were normalised to the total number of TCRs sequenced per sample and were expressed as counts per million. MAIT TCRs were defined by TRAV1-2 paired with TRAJ12, TRAJ20 or TRAJ33, and iNKT TCRs by TRAV10 paired with TRAJ18. VDJdb, accessed on 1 November 2021, was searched for TCRs annotated for CMV, EBV and SARS-CoV-2, and TCRs annotated for more than one antigen were excluded. TCRdb reprocessed the public reads (quality trimming at Q25 with fastp, clone calling with MiXCR) and kept in-frame beta chains. Each record represents a unique CDR3 protein, reported with the most common genes and DNA among its rows. The V and J calls, along with clone size, are taken from TCRdb and not from the paper's own processing. The sample includes about 64,000 distinct CDR3 sequences, with 13% observed a single time. Around 4% of the sample lies in the top ten.

For this clonotype: The antigen it recognizes is unknown. Base qualities are not provided; no much larger clone lies one nucleotide away.

CDR1 is given as MDHEN and CDR2 as SYDVKM, both from the germline V gene. Trimming at the junction amounts to 3 bases on V and 11 bases on J, and the germline ends lie 11 bases apart. Including cysteine and phenylalanine, the CDR3 has 12 amino acids. CDR3 DNA is the only sequence kept; it has 36 bases, read in frame from the first base. This was a case-control study nested in a cohort of healthcare workers in London, UK, who had nasopharyngeal swab PCR tests and blood samples taken every week. Healthcare workers were recruited between 23 and 31 March 2020, during the week of the UK lockdown, and were followed weekly for up to roughly 15 weeks.

Sequences were obtained from whole blood. This TCR derives from an adult who was a healthcare worker with PCR-confirmed SARS-CoV-2 infection or an uninfected control (not recorded which). The chain uses TRBV28 and TRBJ1-5; the D segment cannot be called with confidence. The DNA sequence follows: TGTGCCAGCAGTTTGGGTGGCTTTACCCAGCATTTT. It is translated as CASSLGGFTQHF.